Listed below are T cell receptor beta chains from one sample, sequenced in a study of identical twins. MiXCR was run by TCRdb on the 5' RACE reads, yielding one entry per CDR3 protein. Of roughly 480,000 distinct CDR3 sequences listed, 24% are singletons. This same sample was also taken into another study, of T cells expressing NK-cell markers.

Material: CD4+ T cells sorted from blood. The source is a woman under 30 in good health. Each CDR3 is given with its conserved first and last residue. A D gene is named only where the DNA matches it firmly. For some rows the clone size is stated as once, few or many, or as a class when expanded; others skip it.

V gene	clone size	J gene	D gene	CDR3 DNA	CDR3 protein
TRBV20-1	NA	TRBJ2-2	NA	TGCAGTGCTAGAGTGGCAGGGCGGACCGGGGAGCTGTTTTTT	CSARVAGRTGELFF
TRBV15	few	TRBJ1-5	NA	TGTGCCACCAGCAGAGATGCAGGGAACAATCAGCCCCAGCATTTT	CATSRDAGNNQPQHF
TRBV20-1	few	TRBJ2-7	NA	TGCAGTGCTCCTCCGACAGGAGCCTACGAGCAGTACTTC	CSAPPTGAYEQYF
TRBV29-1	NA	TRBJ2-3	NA	TGCAGCGTTGAGGGGATCACAGATACGCAGTATTTT	CSVEGITDTQYF
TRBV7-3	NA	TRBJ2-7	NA	TGTGCCAGCAGCTTAGACGGTGGCTACGAGCAGTACTTC	CASSLDGGYEQYF
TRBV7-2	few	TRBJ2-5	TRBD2	TGTGCCAGCAGCTTAGGCGGGGGAAACAAAGGAGAGACCCAGTACTTC	CASSLGGGNKGETQYF
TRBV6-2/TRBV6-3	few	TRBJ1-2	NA	TGTGCCAGCACTCTGCAGGGGAGCGGCTACACCTTC	CASTLQGSGYTF
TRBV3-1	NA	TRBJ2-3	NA	TGTGCCAGCAGCCCTCACCGGGACACCAGCACAGATACGCAGTATTTT	CASSPHRDTSTDTQYF
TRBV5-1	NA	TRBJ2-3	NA	TGCGCCAGCAGCTTGGATAAAGCCACAGATACGCAGTATTTT	CASSLDKATDTQYF
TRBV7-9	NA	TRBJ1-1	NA	TGTGCCAGCAGCCAGGGACCGCTAACTGAAGCTATCTTT	CASSQGPLTEAIF
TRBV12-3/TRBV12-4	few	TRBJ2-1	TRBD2	TGTGCCAGCAGTTTTCCGGGGGGGCCTAAGGATGAGCAGTTCTTC	CASSFPGGPKDEQFF
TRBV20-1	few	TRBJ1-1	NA	TGCAGTGCTAGGGGCAGTCCCTTACGGTCGACTGAAGCTTTCTTT	CSARGSPLRSTEAFF
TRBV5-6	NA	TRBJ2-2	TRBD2	TGTGCCAGCAGCTTGGGCGGGAGGGCCACCGGGGAGCTGTTTTTT	CASSLGGRATGELFF
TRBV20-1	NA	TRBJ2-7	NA	TGCAGTGCCTGGGGGGCCGCGGGGAACGAGCAGTACTTC	CSAWGAAGNEQYF
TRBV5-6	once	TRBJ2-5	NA	TGTGCCAGCAGCTTTGTCTCGTCCGCCGAGACCCAGTACTTC	CASSFVSSAETQYF
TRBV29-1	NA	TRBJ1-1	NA	TGCAGCGTTGAAGTGCAGGGTAACACTGAAGCTTTCTTT	CSVEVQGNTEAFF
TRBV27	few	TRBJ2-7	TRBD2	TGTGCCAGCAGTCCGCTAGCGGGGACGTACGAGCAGTACTTC	CASSPLAGTYEQYF
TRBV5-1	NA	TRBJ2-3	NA	TGCGCCAGCAGCGGGCCCGTAACCACAGATACGCAGTATTTT	CASSGPVTTDTQYF
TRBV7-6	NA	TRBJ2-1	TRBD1	TGTGCCAGCAGCCCCAGGTCAGGGGGCGTATACAATGAGCAGTTCTTC	CASSPRSGGVYNEQFF
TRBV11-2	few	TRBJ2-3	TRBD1	TGTGCCAGCAGCGCAGGGACAGGCGGTCCCCCTAGCACAGATACGCAGTATTTT	CASSAGTGGPPSTDTQYF
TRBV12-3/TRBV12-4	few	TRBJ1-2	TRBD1	TGTGCCAGCACCCAAACCGGGACAGGATATGGCTACACCTTC	CASTQTGTGYGYTF
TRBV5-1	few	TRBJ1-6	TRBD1	TGCGCCAGCAGAACCGGGACAGGGTCCTATAATTCACCCCTCCACTTT	CASRTGTGSYNSPLHF
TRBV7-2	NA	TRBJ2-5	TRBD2	TGTGCCAGCAGCGCAACGGGACTAGCGGGAGGCGGAGAGACCCAGTACTTC	CASSATGLAGGGETQYF
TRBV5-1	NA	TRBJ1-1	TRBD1	TGCGCCAGCAAGGAGACAGGGTGGGACACTGAAGCTTTCTTT	CASKETGWDTEAFF
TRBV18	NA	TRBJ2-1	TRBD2	TGTGCCAGCCAAGGACTAGCGGGAGGACTCACGCCGAATGAGCAGTTCTTC	CASQGLAGGLTPNEQFF
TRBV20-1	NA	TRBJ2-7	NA	TGCAGTGCTAGAGTGGGGGGACAGATACACTACGAGCAGTACTTC	CSARVGGQIHYEQYF
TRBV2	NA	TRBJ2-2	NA	TGTGCCAGCACCCGCTTGGGGGGCACCGGGGAGCTGTTTTTT	CASTRLGGTGELFF
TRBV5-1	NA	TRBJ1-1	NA	TGCGCCAGCAGCTTGGGTCGGGCCGGGGACACTGAAGCTTTCTTT	CASSLGRAGDTEAFF
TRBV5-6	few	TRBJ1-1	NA	TGTGCCAGCAGCTTGATCAGTAACACTGAAGCTTTCTTT	CASSLISNTEAFF
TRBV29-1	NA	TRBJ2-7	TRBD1	TGCAGCGTCATAGGGACAGCCTCCTTCGAGCAGTACTTC	CSVIGTASFEQYF
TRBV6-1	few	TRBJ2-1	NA	TGTGCCAGCAGTGGTTCGGCTAAAAGGCGTTTCGGTGAGCAGTTCTTC	CASSGSAKRRFGEQFF
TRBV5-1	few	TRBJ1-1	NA	TGCGCCAGCAGCGAGGGACGACTGGGGACTGAAGCTTTCTTT	CASSEGRLGTEAFF
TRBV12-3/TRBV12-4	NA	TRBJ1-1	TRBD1	TGTGCCAGCAGTGGTACCGGGACAGCGAACACTGAAGCTTTCTTT	CASSGTGTANTEAFF
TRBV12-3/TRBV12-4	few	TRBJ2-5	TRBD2	TGTGCCAGCAGCCCCAGGAGTGGACTAGCGGGAATCCAAGAGACCCAGTACTTC	CASSPRSGLAGIQETQYF
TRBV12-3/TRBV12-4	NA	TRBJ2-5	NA	TGTGCCAGCAGCCCTTTCCGGTCGAAGACCCAGTACTTC	CASSPFRSKTQYF
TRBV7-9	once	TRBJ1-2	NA	TGTGCCAGCAGCTTAGCCCGGCGAGCTGGCTATGGCTACACCTTC	CASSLARRAGYGYTF
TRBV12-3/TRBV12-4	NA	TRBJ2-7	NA	TGTGCCAGCAGTTTAACAACTACCTACGAGCAGTACTTC	CASSLTTTYEQYF
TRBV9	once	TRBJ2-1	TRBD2	TGTGCCAGCAGCGTAGGGGCCACTAGCGGCAATGAGCAGTTCTTC	CASSVGATSGNEQFF
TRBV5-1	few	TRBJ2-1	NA	TGCGCCAGTACTACCGGGACGAACAATGAGCAGTTCTTC	CASTTGTNNEQFF
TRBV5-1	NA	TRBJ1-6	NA	TGCGCCAGCAGCTTGGACCGACGGTCCCTCCACTTT	CASSLDRRSLHF
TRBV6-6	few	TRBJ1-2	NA	TGTGCCAGCAGTTATTCCGGGGATGATGGCTACACCTTC	CASSYSGDDGYTF
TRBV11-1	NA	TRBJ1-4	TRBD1	TGTGCCAGCAGCAGAGGGACAGGGCTTACGGATGCAACTAATGAAAAACTGTTTTTT	CASSRGTGLTDATNEKLFF
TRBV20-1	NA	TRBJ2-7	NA	TGCAGTGCTAGAGATCCCGGAAGGCTGACCTACGAGCAGTACTTC	CSARDPGRLTYEQYF
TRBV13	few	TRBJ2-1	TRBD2	TGTGCCAGCAGCCCCCCGGGACTAGCGGGTAACAATGAGCAGTTCTTC	CASSPPGLAGNNEQFF
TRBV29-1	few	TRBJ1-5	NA	TGCAGCCCCGTCGGCCAGAGGATTAATCAGCCCCAGCATTTT	CSPVGQRINQPQHF
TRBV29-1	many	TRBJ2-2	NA	TGCAGCGTATCGTACAGGGCTGCCGGGGAGCTGTTTTTT	CSVSYRAAGELFF
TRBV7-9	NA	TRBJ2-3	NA	TGTGCCAGCACCCCCTTGTCCGGGAACGAGAGGGATACGCAGTATTTT	CASTPLSGNERDTQYF
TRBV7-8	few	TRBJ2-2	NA	TGTGCCAGCACCCCGTCGCGGGGGAACACCGGGGAGCTGTTTTTT	CASTPSRGNTGELFF
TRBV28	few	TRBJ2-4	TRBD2	TGTGCCAGCAGTTTACCGTGGGGGGGAAACATTCAGTACTTC	CASSLPWGGNIQYF
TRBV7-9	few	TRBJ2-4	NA	TGTGCCAGCAGCTACGCCGGGACGGCCAAAAACATTCAGTACTTC	CASSYAGTAKNIQYF
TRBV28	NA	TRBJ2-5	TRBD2	TGTGCCAGCAGTTTATGGGCTAGCGGGGGCCTGCTCCAAGAGACCCAGTACTTC	CASSLWASGGLLQETQYF
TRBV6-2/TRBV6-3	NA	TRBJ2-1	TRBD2	TGTGCCAGCAGTTATATGCTAGCGGGAGCGTCAGAGCAGTTCTTC	CASSYMLAGASEQFF
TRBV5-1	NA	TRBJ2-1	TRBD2	TGCGCCAGCAGCCGCGGGACTAGCGGGCGGGTACCCAATGAGCAGTTCTTC	CASSRGTSGRVPNEQFF
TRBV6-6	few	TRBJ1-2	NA	TGTGCCAGCTCCTTCAAAACTGGCTACACCTTC	CASSFKTGYTF
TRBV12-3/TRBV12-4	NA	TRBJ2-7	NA	TGTGCCAGCAGTGAACAGGGGGGGGACGAGCAGTACTTC	CASSEQGGDEQYF